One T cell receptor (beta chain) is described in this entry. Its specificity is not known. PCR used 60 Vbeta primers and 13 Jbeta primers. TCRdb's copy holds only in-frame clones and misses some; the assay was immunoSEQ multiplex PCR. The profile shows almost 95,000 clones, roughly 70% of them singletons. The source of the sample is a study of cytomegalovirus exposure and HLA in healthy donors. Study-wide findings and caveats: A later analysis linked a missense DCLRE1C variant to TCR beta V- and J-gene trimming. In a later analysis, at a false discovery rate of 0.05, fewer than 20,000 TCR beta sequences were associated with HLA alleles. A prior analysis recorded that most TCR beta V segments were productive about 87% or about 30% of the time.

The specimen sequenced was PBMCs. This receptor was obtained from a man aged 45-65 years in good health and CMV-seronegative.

This CDR3 is CAGRRGETGELFF. As DNA, the CDR3 is TGTGCCGGACGCAGGGGTGAGACCGGGGAGCTGTTTTTT. This rearrangement joins TRBV28 to TRBJ2-2; D is possibly TRBD1 (6 bases). This CDR3 comprises 13 residues. Germline CDR1 is MDHEN and CDR2 is SYDVKM. The V end was cut by 11 bases, the J end by 5 bases, with 15 bases between.